Following are 24 T cell receptor beta chains from one sample sequenced in a study of Ad26.COV2.S vaccination and SARS-CoV-2 variants. Clones were sequenced by immunoSEQ multiplex PCR, and TCRdb holds only the in-frame ones, with some missing. The table has about 350,000 clones, 92% seen once; the top ten hold about 3.9%. This material consisted of peripheral blood, taken after recovery from COVID-19. The source of these receptors is a human donor who had recovered from COVID-19.

This chain joins TRBV6-4 and TRBJ2-7; D is uncertain. Germline CDR1 and CDR2: MRHNA and SNTAGT. This CDR3 contains 15 residues. V lost 10 bases and J 2 bases, leaving 21 bases between the germline ends. DNA of the CDR3: TGTGCCACCTTGCGAGAAGACCCACAAGCCTACGAGCAGTACTTC. Translating gives CATLREDPQAYEQYF.

The chain joins TRBV5-4 to TRBJ2-7; 9 bases are shared with TRBD1. The J segment lost 4 bases and the V segment lost 0 bases, leaving 5 bases of the junction unmatched. CDR1 is SGHNT, CDR2 YYREEE, per germline (reference sequence). This CDR3 is built from 15 residues. Here the CDR3 reads CASSLVGGTGYEQYF. The CDR3 DNA follows: TGTGCCAGCAGCTTGGTTGGCGGGACAGGGTACGAGCAGTACTTC.

The chain combines TRBV27 with TRBJ2-7, with unresolved D. CDR1 MNHEY and CDR2 SMNVEV come from the germline V gene (reference sequence). Trimming left V 7 bases short and J 1 base short, with 5 bases between. The CDR3 runs 11 residues. CDR3 in DNA: TGTGCCAGCACGGGTTCCTACGAGCAGTACTTC. Protein product: CASTGSYEQYF.

The CDR3 DNA is TGTGCCAGCAGTTTGCGCCAGGGGGACACTGAAGCTTTCTTT. It translates to CASSLRQGDTEAFF. This chain uses TRBV6-5 with TRBJ1-1, with 7 bases fitting TRBD1. The length of the CDR3 is 14 residues. Losses at the gene ends were 4 bases for V and 3 bases for J; bases not matched to a gene: 5. Germline-derived CDR1 and CDR2 are MNHEY and SVGAGI.

The genes are TRBV5-6 and TRBJ1-1; TRBD1 aligns across 9 bases. Germline V gene lookup returns CDR1 SGHDT and CDR2 YYEEEE. The CDR3 totals 15 residues. With V trimmed by 3 bases and J by 1 base, 4 bases remained unmatched. The CDR3 is CASSSIQGANTEAFF. The CDR3 bases are TGTGCCAGCAGCTCAATACAGGGGGCGAACACTGAAGCTTTCTTT.

The genes are TRBV7-8 and TRBJ2-7; TRBD2 matches 7 bases. The germline V gene encodes CDR1 SGHVS and CDR2 FQNEAQ. This CDR3 is 16 amino acids long. The trim removed 1 base at V and 1 base at J, leaving 7 bases unmatched. CDR3 coding DNA: TGTGCCAGCAGCTTAGTGGCGGGGGTTTCTTCCTACGAGCAGTACTTC. Its translation: CASSLVAGVSSYEQYF.

The chain joins TRBV2 to TRBJ1-2, with 8 bases aligning to TRBD1. Germline V gene sequence: CDR1 SNHLY, CDR2 FYNNEI. V dropped 9 bases and J dropped 5; count of bases not matched to a gene: 2. CDR3 size: 11 residues. CDR3 in amino acids: CARTGDYGYTF. The CDR3 DNA reads as TGTGCCAGGACAGGGGATTATGGCTACACCTTC.

V usage is TRBV6-6 and J usage is TRBJ1-2; 10 nucleotides agree with TRBD1. The CDR3 sequence is 16 residues long. Germline-derived CDR1 and CDR2 are MNHNY and SVGAGI (reference sequence). With 6 bases clipped from V and 8 bases from J, the junction kept 15 bases outside the gene matches. CDR3 amino acids: CASSRPGTGVAGGYTF. The CDR3 DNA sequence: TGTGCCAGCAGCCGGCCCGGGACAGGGGTGGCGGGAGGCTACACCTTC.

The rearrangement joins TRBV5-1 to TRBJ1-1; D call uncertain. CDR3 length: 14 residues. V lost 4 bases and J lost 1, with 11 bases in between. The V gene's germline CDR1 is SGHRS and CDR2 YFSETQ. The CDR3 sequence: CASSEDRTNTEAFF. CDR3 bases: TGCGCCAGCAGCGAGGACCGAACGAACACTGAAGCTTTCTTT.

The genes are TRBV13 and TRBJ1-2; D ambiguous. The germline V gene encodes CDR1 PRHDT and CDR2 FYEKMQ (reference sequence). The CDR3 contains 14 residues. V was trimmed by 5 bases and J by 3 bases, leaving 13 bases between them. CDR3 in DNA: TGTGCCAGCAGCCGTTCGGGAGAGGACTATGGCTACACCTTC. Protein: CASSRSGEDYGYTF.

The genes are TRBV19 and TRBJ1-2, with 8 bases that match TRBD1. Germline CDR1 LNHDA, CDR2 SQIVND (reference sequence). The CDR3 is 14 residues long. Unmatched junction bases numbered 7, after V lost 4 bases and J lost 6 bases. The CDR3 spells CASSTGQGRDGYTF. In DNA form, the CDR3 reads TGTGCCAGTAGTACCGGACAGGGAAGGGATGGCTACACCTTC.

CDR3 residues: CASSAAGGPGELFF. CDR3 nucleotide sequence: TGTGCCAGCAGTGCGGCGGGGGGGCCCGGGGAGCTGTTTTTT. This chain links TRBV2 with TRBJ2-2, with 9 bases lining up with TRBD2. V shed 4 bases and J 6 bases; nucleotides not matched to a gene: 3. CDR1 is SNHLY and CDR2 is FYNNEI in the germline V gene. The CDR3 spans 14 residues.

The chain recombines TRBV5-6 with TRBJ1-4; D gene uncertain. The CDR3 totals 15 residues. Trimming took 3 bases from V and 0 from J, leaving 9 bases between them. CDR1 and CDR2 from the germline V gene are SGHDT and YYEEEE. The CDR3, as DNA: TGTGCCAGCAGCTCTTCCGGGGCAACTAATGAAAAACTGTTTTTT. This encodes CASSSSGATNEKLFF.

This chain links TRBV25-1 with TRBJ1-4; 9 bases are a match to TRBD1. Germline V CDR1 and CDR2: MGHDK, SYGVNS. The CDR3 runs to 13 residues. Losses at the gene ends were 8 bases for V and 10 bases for J; bases not matched to a gene: 8. CDR3 amino acids: CASAGQGGGKLFF. The CDR3 coding sequence is TGTGCCAGCGCGGGACAGGGAGGCGGAAAACTGTTTTTT. Full variable domain (remainder filled in from reference TRBV25-1 and TRBJ1-4): EADIYQTPRYLVIGTGKKITLECSQTMGHDKMYWYQQDPGMELHLIHYSYGVNSTEKGDLSSESTVSRIRTEHFPLTLESARPSHTSQYLCASAGQGGGKLFFGSGTQLSVL.

This chain joins TRBV2 and TRBJ2-3; D is perhaps TRBD1 (6 bases). There are 14 residues in the CDR3. V gave up 6 bases and J gave up 5 bases, with 15 bases separating them. CDR1 SNHLY and CDR2 FYNNEI come from the germline V gene. CDR3 residues: CASRTVGAQDTQYF. CDR3 in DNA: TGTGCCAGCAGGACCGTGGGGGCCCAAGATACGCAGTATTTT.

This clone was seen just once. The CDR3 loop reads CASSLEHPAYNEQFF. In nucleotides, the CDR3 is TGTGCCAGCAGCTTAGAACACCCTGCCTACAATGAGCAGTTCTTC. The chain uses TRBV7-9 and TRBJ2-1; D unresolved. The germline V gene encodes CDR1 SEHNR and CDR2 FQNEAQ (reference sequence). This CDR3 is built from 15 residues. V lost 1 base, J lost 2 bases, and 9 bases lay in between. Combining the CDR3 with reference TRBV7-9 and TRBJ2-1 gives the whole variable domain DTGVSQNPRHKITKRGQNVTFRCDPISEHNRLYWYRQTLGQGPEFLTYFQNEAQLEKSRLLSDRFSAERPKGSFSTLEIQRTEQGDSAMYLCASSLEHPAYNEQFFGPGTRLTVL.

The chain employs TRBV6-4 and TRBJ2-1; D is uncertain. The CDR3 is 13 amino acids. CDR1 MRHNA and CDR2 SNTAGT come from the germline V gene. Trimming stripped 3 bases from V and 6 bases from J, with 9 bases between. CDR3 nucleotides: TGTGCCAGCAGTGAGTCCCCCTCCAATGAGCAGTTCTTC. The encoded protein is CASSESPSNEQFF.

The V and J genes are TRBV5-5 and TRBJ2-3; D might be TRBD2 (5 bases). Per the germline V gene, CDR1 is SGHKS and CDR2 is YYEKEE (reference sequence). V dropped 0 bases and J dropped 6 bases, with 17 bases sitting between them. The CDR3 loop spans 16 amino acids. The CDR3 loop reads CASSLGTGLRSDTQYF. CDR3 bases: TGTGCCAGCAGCTTGGGGACGGGATTGAGGTCTGATACGCAGTATTTT.

The V and J genes are TRBV27 and TRBJ1-6, with TRBD1 identical over 7 bases. The junction had 9 bases not matched to a gene; V was cut back by 0 bases and J by 7 bases. The CDR3 extends over 17 amino acids. Germline CDR1 is MNHEY and CDR2 is SMNVEV (reference sequence). Here the CDR3 DNA reads TGTGCCAGCAGTTTATCGGGGCGAGGGGGCTTCAATTCACCCCTCCACTTT. It yields the protein CASSLSGRGGFNSPLHF.

CDR3 loop: CASSPTGNWAFF. Here the CDR3 DNA reads TGTGCCAGCAGCCCCACAGGGAATTGGGCTTTCTTT. This sequence joins TRBV7-8 and TRBJ1-1; perhaps TRBD1 as D (6 bases). The CDR3 runs to 12 residues. In germline, CDR1 is SGHVS, CDR2 FQNEAQ. Trimming cost V 5 bases and J 11 bases, with 15 bases left between them.

In nucleotides, the CDR3 is TGTGCCATCACCATCGGACAGGGGGCTAGAGCTTTCTTT. Protein product: CAITIGQGARAFF. The chain links TRBV10-3 to TRBJ1-1; 11 nucleotides align to TRBD1. Germline V gives CDR1 ENHRY, CDR2 SYGVKD. Trimming took 7 bases from V and 10 from J; bases not matched to a gene: 8. This CDR3 has 13 amino acids.

The rearrangement joins TRBV4-1 to TRBJ1-6; 10 nucleotides match TRBD1. The CDR3 totals 17 residues. V shed 0 bases and J 11 bases; nucleotides not matched to a gene: 10. CDR1 and CDR2 from the germline V gene are MGHRA and YSYEKL. CDR3 DNA sequence: TGCGCCAGCAGCCAAGATGGGACAGGGGCCCCCTATCCACCCCTCCACTTT. Protein: CASSQDGTGAPYPPLHF.

The chain has TRBV6-5 and TRBJ1-1; TRBD1 might be the D (6 bases). The CDR3 is 14 amino acids. The V gene lost 6 bases and the J gene lost 7 bases, with 18 bases spanning the gap. From germline, CDR1 is MNHEY and CDR2 SVGAGI. The CDR3 region is CASSIYRVAGEAFF. For the CDR3, the DNA is TGTGCCAGCAGCATCTACAGGGTCGCTGGTGAAGCTTTCTTT.

The chain uses TRBV2 and TRBJ2-3; D uncertain. CDR1 is SNHLY and CDR2 is FYNNEI in the germline V gene. The CDR3 has 12 residues. Trimming left V 2 bases short and J 4 bases short, with 4 bases between. The CDR3 DNA sequence: TGTGCCAGCAGTGAACTTCCAGATACGCAGTATTTT. Translating gives CASSELPDTQYF. Full variable domain (missing parts from reference TRBV2 and TRBJ2-3): EPEVTQTPSHQVTQMGQEVILRCVPISNHLYFYWYRQILGQKVEFLVSFYNNEISEKSEIFDDQFSVERPDGSNFTLKIRSTKLEDSAMYFCASSELPDTQYFGPGTRLTVL.